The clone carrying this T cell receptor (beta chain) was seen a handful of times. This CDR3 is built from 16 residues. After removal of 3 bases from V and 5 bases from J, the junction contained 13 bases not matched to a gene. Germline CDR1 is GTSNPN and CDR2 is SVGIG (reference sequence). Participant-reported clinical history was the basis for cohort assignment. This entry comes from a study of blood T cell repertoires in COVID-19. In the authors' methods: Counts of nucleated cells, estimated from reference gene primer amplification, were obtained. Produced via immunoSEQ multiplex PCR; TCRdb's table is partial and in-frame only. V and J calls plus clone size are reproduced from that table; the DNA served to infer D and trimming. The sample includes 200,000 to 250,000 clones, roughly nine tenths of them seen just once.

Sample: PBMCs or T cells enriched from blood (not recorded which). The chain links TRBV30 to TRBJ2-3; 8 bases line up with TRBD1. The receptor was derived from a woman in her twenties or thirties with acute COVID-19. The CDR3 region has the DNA TGTGCCTGGAGCGACCGGACAGGGAAATTTAGAGATACGCAGTATTTT. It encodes CAWSDRTGKFRDTQYF.